The sequence of this T cell receptor (beta chain) was determined in a study of CD8+ T cells in alopecia areata. Overall study findings and caveats: Amid tofacitinib therapy, many expanded lesional clones stayed present in scalp and blood. Scalp data also include sequences from resident alphabeta T cells of normal skin.

Germline CDR1 and CDR2: SQVTM and ANQGSEA. CDR3 length: 11 residues. The germline V and J ends were trimmed by 3 bases and 0 bases, with 2 bases remaining between them. As the sequencing template, cDNA was produced by extracting RNA and reverse transcribing it. Profiled with immunoSEQ multiplex PCR; TCRdb holds only in-frame clones, not every one. This sample has about 210,000 clones, with around three fifths found just once. Concerning this clone: The antigen is unknown. Other DNA sequences in this sample translate to the same CDR3.

Treatment indicated: oral pan-JAK inhibitor, 5-10 mg twice daily. Researchers picked out CD4+ and CD8+ T cells from PBMCs by sorting. Here the sequenced sample was CD4+ T cells sorted from blood, taken at week 4, from a patient treated with tofacitinib. V usage is TRBV29-1 and J usage is TRBJ1-1; D call uncertain. The clonotype comes from a human donor with alopecia areata. The CDR3 DNA reads TGCAGCGTTGAGGTGAACACTGAAGCTTTCTTT. Protein: CSVEVNTEAFF.